The clone carrying this TCR beta chain was seen a single time. Its antigen is as yet unknown. CDR1 and CDR2 (germline): MGHRA, YSYEKL. Trimming left V 3 bases short and J 2 bases short, with 14 bases between. The CDR3 loop spans 15 amino acids. Time point here: week 11, during vaccination. Vaccination comprised doses that each held 300 ug of mutant IDH1 20-mer peptide, plus topical imiquimod. The sample is drawn from a study of a mutant IDH1 vaccine in newly diagnosed glioma. Study context: The sex distribution of treated patients was approximately 62% male and about 40% female, with a mean age of around 43 years. Radiotherapy, temozolomide, or both had been given previously, and both were given to most. Notes on the study in general: Pseudoprogression seemingly bore no relation to changes in top peripheral T cell clonotypes.

TCRdb keeps only in-frame clones here, not all; method: immunoSEQ multiplex PCR. The data hold some 40,000 clones, with about four fifths observed a single time. Here the sequenced sample was peripheral blood mononuclear cells (PBMCs), taken from a glioma patient whose treatment included an IDH1 peptide vaccine. This clonotype was sampled from a woman aged 25 to 39 with glioma. Some clones in this sample may be carry-over from other donors' samples. V is TRBV4-1 and J is TRBJ2-7; unclear D gene. The DNA of the CDR3 is TGCGCCAGCAGCCACAGGAGACTCCACACCTACGAGCAGTACTTC. Encoded protein: CASSHRRLHTYEQYF.